This entry lists 31 T cell receptor beta chains sequenced from one sample in a study of blood T cell repertoires in COVID-19. TCRdb keeps only in-frame clones here, not all; method: immunoSEQ multiplex PCR. The sample lists roughly 100,000 clones, approximately 84% occurring once. Input material: peripheral blood. These receptors were taken from a human donor in a cohort sampled during active or convalescent COVID-19.

The V call is TRBV10-1, the J call TRBJ2-5, with D perhaps matching TRBD1 (6 bases). The CDR3 runs to 13 residues. Looked up from germline, CDR1 is WNHNN and CDR2 is SYGVQD (reference sequence). The V end lost 8 bases, the J end lost 7 bases, and 17 bases lay between the germline ends. In nucleotides, the CDR3 is TGCGCCAGCGCCCTGACAGGTGAAGGGACCCAGTACTTC. It is translated as CASALTGEGTQYF.

This clone was detected only once. The chain carries TRBV2 and TRBJ2-3, with 11 bases that match TRBD2. V lost 1 base, J lost 2 bases, and 17 bases stayed unmatched. The CDR3 runs to 21 residues. Germline CDR1 and CDR2: SNHLY and FYNNEI. DNA for the CDR3: TGTGCCAGCAGTGAAGTATGGCTAGCGGGGGGCCATAACAGTAACACAGATACGCAGTATTTT. Translated, it gives CASSEVWLAGGHNSNTDTQYF.

The CDR3 sequence is CSASSPGQGPFSTDTQYF. CDR3 nucleotides: TGCAGTGCTAGTTCCCCGGGACAGGGGCCTTTTAGCACAGATACGCAGTATTTT. The chain recombines TRBV20-1 with TRBJ2-3, with 10 bases matching TRBD1. CDR3 length equals 18 residues. With 3 bases clipped from V and 0 bases from J, the junction kept 12 bases outside the gene matches. Per the germline V gene, CDR1 is DFQATT and CDR2 is SNEGSKA (reference sequence).

The genes are TRBV6-5 and TRBJ2-3; 8 bases are a match to TRBD2. Germline V gene data show CDR1 as MNHEY and CDR2 as SVGAGI. The CDR3 has 15 amino acids. With V trimmed by 6 bases and J by 5 bases, 10 bases remained unmatched. The CDR3 DNA sequence: TGTGCCAGCAGACCCGGGGGGGCCATTGTAGATACGCAGTATTTT. This codes for CASRPGGAIVDTQYF.

The V call is TRBV19, the J call TRBJ2-5; 9 nucleotides match TRBD1. The trim removed 5 bases at V and 5 bases at J, leaving 12 bases unmatched. Germline V lookup: CDR1 LNHDA, CDR2 SQIVND (reference sequence). This CDR3 contains 16 residues. CDR3 DNA: TGTGCCAGTAGTGGGGACAGGGTCGGTATGATGGAGACCCAGTACTTC. Its protein is CASSGDRVGMMETQYF.

This chain connects TRBV5-1 to TRBJ1-6; 7 bases map to TRBD1. Germline-derived CDR1 and CDR2 are SGHRS and YFSETQ. The CDR3 runs to 15 residues. Germline trimming cut 1 base from V and 7 bases from J; bases unmatched to any gene: 5. The CDR3 region has the DNA TGCGCCAGCAGCTTGAGACAGGGTGGCAATTCACCCCTCCACTTT. This gives the protein CASSLRQGGNSPLHF.

The chain is built from TRBV24-1 and TRBJ2-7; TRBD2 agrees at 9 bases. Germline V gives CDR1 KGHDR, CDR2 SFDVKD. The CDR3 is made up of 14 amino acids. V was pared by 12 bases and J by 4 bases, with 12 bases of the junction left unmatched. Here the CDR3 DNA reads TGTGCCCCAACCGGGACTAGCAGTTTATACGAGCAGTACTTC. Protein: CAPTGTSSLYEQYF.

CDR3 region: CASSGGSYEQYF. The CDR3 region has the DNA TGTGCCAGCAGCGGCGGGTCGTACGAGCAGTACTTC. The chain has TRBV7-2 and TRBJ2-7; possibly TRBD2 for D (5 bases). V gave up 5 bases and J gave up 4 bases, with 9 bases separating them. CDR3 length: 12 amino acids. Looked up from germline, CDR1 is SGHTA and CDR2 is FQGNSA.

The V call is TRBV10-1, the J call TRBJ2-3, with unresolved D. The CDR3 length is 12 residues. V was clipped by 0 bases and J by 6 bases, with 4 bases between them. Germline loops: CDR1 WNHNN, CDR2 SYGVQD (reference sequence). The CDR3 DNA is TGCGCCAGCAGTGAGTCCGCGGATACGCAGTATTTT. Its translation is CASSESADTQYF.

J is TRBJ2-5 and V is TRBV5-1; D unclear. Germline-derived CDR1 and CDR2 are SGHRS and YFSETQ. This CDR3 is built from 14 residues. V lost 0 bases and J lost 4, with 10 bases in between. CDR3 sequence: CASSLENILETQYF. The CDR3 bases are TGCGCCAGCAGCTTGGAAAATATCTTAGAGACCCAGTACTTC.

The V call is TRBV7-9, the J call TRBJ1-5; D is undetermined. V was clipped by 5 bases and J by 2 bases, with 10 bases between them. Germline CDR1 and CDR2: SEHNR and FQNEAQ (reference sequence). There are 14 residues in the CDR3. CDR3 residues: CASSAGIGNQPQHF. Here the CDR3 DNA reads TGTGCCAGCAGCGCGGGGATAGGCAATCAGCCCCAGCATTTT.

The rearrangement uses TRBV10-3 and TRBJ2-6; D is perhaps TRBD1 (5 bases). This CDR3 spans 14 amino acids. Trimming stripped 6 bases from V and 2 bases from J, with 8 bases between. Looked up from germline, CDR1 is ENHRY and CDR2 is SYGVKD. The chain's CDR3 is CAIRTDTGANVLTF. CDR3 coding DNA: TGTGCCATCAGGACAGATACTGGGGCCAACGTCCTGACTTTC.

The chain combines TRBV4-1 with TRBJ1-4, with 9 positions matching TRBD1. Per germline, CDR1 MGHRA and CDR2 YSYEKL. J was trimmed by 5 bases and V by 5 bases; bases with no gene match: 9. The CDR3 is made up of 16 amino acids. CDR3 residues: CASSGRPGQGNEKLFF. CDR3 sequence (DNA): TGCGCCAGCAGCGGGAGACCGGGACAGGGAAATGAAAAACTGTTTTTT.

The chain combines TRBV4-1 with TRBJ1-2; a weak D match, TRBD1 (5 bases). Germline CDR1 reads MGHRA; CDR2 reads YSYEKL. V was trimmed by 0 bases and J by 2 bases, leaving 7 bases between them. The CDR3 is made up of 14 amino acids. CDR3 in DNA: TGCGCCAGCAGCCAAGATTCAGGGAACTATGGCTACACCTTC. Residues: CASSQDSGNYGYTF.

The V and J genes are TRBV14 and TRBJ2-2; 7 bases line up with TRBD1. V lost 1 base, J lost 0 bases, and 11 bases stayed unmatched. This CDR3 is built from 19 residues. Germline-derived CDR1 and CDR2 are SGHDN and FVKESK. The CDR3 sequence: CASSQGADRALANTGELFF. The CDR3 DNA reads as TGTGCCAGCAGCCAAGGAGCCGACAGGGCTCTCGCGAACACCGGGGAGCTGTTTTTT. The entire variable domain, with the rest obtained from reference TRBV14 and TRBJ2-2, is as follows: EAGVTQFPSHSVIEKGQTVTLRCDPISGHDNLYWYRRVMGKEIKFLLHFVKESKQDESGMPNNRFLAERTGGTYSTLKVQPAELEDSGVYFCASSQGADRALANTGELFFGEGSRLTVL.

The chain employs TRBV28 and TRBJ2-1, with D tentatively TRBD2 (5 bases). Germline CDR1 is MDHEN and CDR2 is SYDVKM. This CDR3 has 16 amino acids. Trimming cost V 0 bases and J 10 bases, with 19 bases left between them. CDR3 in DNA: TGTGCCAGCAGTTTATGGCCGGGTCCCGGGGAGAAGGAGCAGTTCTTC. Amino acid sequence: CASSLWPGPGEKEQFF.

This clone was seen only once. The J gene is TRBJ2-1, the V gene TRBV24-1; 14 bases map to TRBD2. The ends lost 4 bases at V and 8 bases at J; junction bases unmatched: 6. From germline, CDR1 is KGHDR and CDR2 SFDVKD. The CDR3 consists of 16 residues. CDR3 in amino acids: CATSDQTSGGADEQFF. The CDR3, as DNA: TGTGCCACCAGTGACCAGACTAGCGGGGGGGCCGATGAGCAGTTCTTC.

The V call is TRBV5-1, the J call TRBJ1-4; 8 positions agree with TRBD1. CDR3 length equals 14 residues. CDR1 SGHRS and CDR2 YFSETQ come from the germline V gene. The junction had 2 bases not matched to a gene; V was cut back by 1 base and J by 6 bases. The CDR3 DNA reads as TGCGCCAGCAGCTTGAACAGGGGGGATGAAAAACTGTTTTTT. As protein: CASSLNRGDEKLFF.

The rearrangement joins TRBV6-5 to TRBJ2-7; tentative D call: TRBD2 (5 bases). The V and J ends lost 8 bases and 2 bases respectively, with 19 bases between them. The CDR3 runs 15 residues. Germline CDR1 and CDR2: MNHEY and SVGAGI. In DNA, the CDR3 is TGTGCCAGCCGAAAAAGGGCGGGTCAGCCCTACGAGCAGTACTTC. Translated, it gives CASRKRAGQPYEQYF.

J is TRBJ2-7 and V is TRBV24-1, with 11 bases aligning to TRBD2. In germline, CDR1 is KGHDR, CDR2 SFDVKD. CDR3 length: 12 residues. V lost 11 bases and J lost 4; bases outside the gene matches: 3. For the CDR3, the DNA is TGTGCCAACATAGCGGGGGGGTACGAGCAGTACTTC. Translating gives CANIAGGYEQYF.

The chain is built from TRBV5-4 and TRBJ2-2, with 7 bases identical to TRBD2. V lost 2 bases, J lost 5 bases, and 9 bases stayed unmatched. From germline, CDR1 is SGHNT and CDR2 YYREEE (reference sequence). The CDR3 extends over 16 amino acids. The chain's CDR3 is CASSFPPGGPTGELFF. The CDR3 DNA follows: TGTGCCAGCAGCTTCCCCCCGGGGGGTCCAACCGGGGAGCTGTTTTTT.

To note about this clone: The junction departs from germline at one end; a sequencing error may be responsible. The chain joins TRBV2 to TRBJ1-4; D is possibly TRBD1 (5 bases). CDR1 and CDR2 (germline): SNHLY, FYNNEI. The CDR3 sequence is 14 residues long. In nucleotides, the CDR3 is TGTGCCAGCAGGGAAGACAGCTTAAATGAAAAACTGTTTTTT. Protein product: CASREDSLNEKLFF.

The chain has TRBV23-1 and TRBJ1-2, with no clear D. TRBV23-1 counts as an open reading frame of uncertain function. V lost 7 bases and J lost 4, with 13 bases in between. The CDR3 totals 13 residues. CDR3 loop: CASNSRFSYGYTF. In DNA form, the CDR3 reads TGCGCCAGCAATTCCCGGTTTAGCTATGGCTACACCTTC.

This clone has just a few counts. This sequence joins TRBV28 and TRBJ2-7; possible D gene TRBD1, 6 bases. This CDR3 has 13 residues. Trimming took off 5 bases at V and 2 bases at J, with 10 bases between the two ends. Germline V lookup: CDR1 MDHEN, CDR2 SYDVKM. The CDR3 protein is CASSRQEPYEQYF. In DNA, the CDR3 is TGTGCCAGCAGTCGACAGGAACCCTACGAGCAGTACTTC.

The rearrangement uses TRBV28 and TRBJ1-5, with 11 bases matching TRBD1. The CDR3 runs to 17 residues. Trimming took 2 bases from V and 1 from J; bases not matched to a gene: 4. Germline CDR1 is MDHEN and CDR2 is SYDVKM. The CDR3 nucleotides read TGTGCCAGCAGTTTAGGGACAGGGGGTCGCAGCAATCAGCCCCAGCATTTT. Its protein is CASSLGTGGRSNQPQHF.

This chain links TRBV11-2 with TRBJ2-1; 9 positions match TRBD1. CDR1 and CDR2 (germline): SGHAT, FQNNGV. The CDR3 covers 16 residues. After removal of 3 bases from V and 5 bases from J, the junction contained 8 bases not matched to a gene. CDR3: CASSLRTGGSNNEQFF. As DNA, the CDR3 is TGTGCCAGCAGCTTGAGAACAGGGGGCTCGAACAATGAGCAGTTCTTC.

The rearrangement joins TRBV6-4 to TRBJ2-7, with D possibly TRBD1 on 5 matching bases. Germline V lookup: CDR1 MRHNA, CDR2 SNTAGT. Trimming took off 0 bases at V and 1 base at J, with 22 bases between the two ends. CDR3 length equals 19 residues. The CDR3 reads CASSDSGNGHLKPSYEQYF. DNA of the CDR3: TGTGCCAGCAGTGACTCGGGGAACGGACACCTGAAACCATCCTACGAGCAGTACTTC.

In its sample, this clone was seen once. The rearrangement uses TRBV28 and TRBJ1-6; 7 nucleotides agree with TRBD1. The germline V gene has CDR1 MDHEN and CDR2 SYDVKM. This CDR3 contains 12 residues. V shed 8 bases, J shed 9 bases, and the junction held 4 bases outside the gene matches. This CDR3 reads CASYDRASPLHF. The CDR3 DNA follows: TGTGCCAGCTACGACAGGGCTTCACCCCTCCACTTT.

The rearrangement links TRBV5-1 to TRBJ2-7; no definite D call. Trimming shortened V by 0 bases and J by 9 bases, and 10 bases separated the two germline ends. Germline-derived CDR1 and CDR2 are SGHRS and YFSETQ. The CDR3 is 12 amino acids. The CDR3 sequence: CASSLESVGQYF. CDR3 bases: TGCGCCAGCAGCTTGGAGAGTGTCGGGCAGTACTTC.

The chain employs TRBV6-6 and TRBJ2-7; TRBD1 agrees at 7 bases. V was clipped by 6 bases and J by 3 bases; unmatched bases: 2. The CDR3 consists of 12 residues. Per the germline V gene, CDR1 is MNHNY and CDR2 is SVGAGI (reference sequence). The CDR3 spells CASRAGGYEQYF. The CDR3 DNA reads as TGTGCCAGCAGGGCAGGGGGCTACGAGCAGTACTTC.

V usage is TRBV18 and J usage is TRBJ1-3; tentatively, D is TRBD1 (6 bases). The V and J ends lost 1 base and 4 bases respectively, with 11 bases between them. This CDR3 is 15 amino acids long. The germline CDR1 and CDR2 sequences are KGHSH and LQKENI. CDR3 nucleotide sequence: TGTGCCAGCTCACCACTACAGGGAGCGGGAAACACCATATATTTT. Protein: CASSPLQGAGNTIYF. Full variable domain (remainder filled in from reference TRBV18 and TRBJ1-3): NAGVMQNPRHLVRRRGQEARLRCSPMKGHSHVYWYRQLPEEGLKFMVYLQKENIIDESGMPKERFSAEFPKEGPSILRIQQVVRGDSAAYFCASSPLQGAGNTIYFGEGSWLTVV.